This T cell receptor beta chain was sequenced for a study of shared clonotypes between healthy human individuals. Study results and limitations: It was expected that sequencing depth would affect clonotype sharing among donors.

The authors distributed each subset's genomic DNA evenly over several immunoSEQ plates. In the original processing: Filtering differed because ImmunoSEQ produced junction-only sequences that carried no quality scores. The protocol was immunoSEQ multiplex PCR, while the TCRdb copy is restricted to in-frame clones and leaves out a portion. For V, J and clone size, that table is used; D and trimming come from the DNA. The sample includes about half a million clones, 70% to 85% of them seen just once. Recent vaccinations or acute infections were absent in the healthy HIV-negative adult donors. The CDR3 extends over 14 amino acids. Trimming left V 2 bases short and J 5 bases short, with 10 bases between. Germline CDR1 reads PRHDT; CDR2 reads FYEKMQ (reference sequence). Details on this clone: Its antigen remains unidentified.

Sequenced input: PBMCs. The gene calls are TRBV13 and TRBJ2-1; possible D gene TRBD2, 5 bases. The source of this sequence is a woman aged 40-49 years in good health. Some clones in this sample may be carry-over from other donors' samples. As DNA, the CDR3 is TGTGCCAGCAGCTTAACTAGGGAGCACAATGAGCAGTTCTTC. It translates to CASSLTREHNEQFF.